This T cell receptor beta chain derives from a study of T cells after yellow fever vaccination. Study-wide points: The secondary response peaked faster, at day 5 versus 15, but was weaker.

One entry per CDR3 protein results from TCRdb running MiXCR on the 5' RACE reads. The table includes 45,000 to 75,000 distinct CDR3 sequences, approximately 6% detected once. This clonotype has just a few counts. V lost 0 bases and J lost 2, with 8 bases in between. Looked up from germline, CDR1 is SGDLS and CDR2 is YYNGEE. CDR3 length: 15 amino acids. The clonotype originates from a man aged 18 to 30 who received the YFV17D yellow fever vaccine. This material consisted of PBMCs, either bulk or a sorted T-cell subset (CD4+, CD8+, memory, or dextramer-sorted; not recorded which), taken on the day of the yellow fever booster vaccination. V gene TRBV9 combines with J gene TRBJ2-2; D remains ambiguous. For the CDR3, the DNA is TGTGCCAGCAGCGTAGGGCTTGTCAACACCGGGGAGCTGTTTTTT. Its protein product is CASSVGLVNTGELFF. Variable domain in full (rest from reference TRBV9 and TRBJ2-2): DSGVTQTPKHLITATGQRVTLRCSPRSGDLSVYWYQQSLDQGLQFLIQYYNGEERAKGNILERFSAQQFPDLHSELNLSSLELGDSALYFCASSVGLVNTGELFFGEGSRLTVL.